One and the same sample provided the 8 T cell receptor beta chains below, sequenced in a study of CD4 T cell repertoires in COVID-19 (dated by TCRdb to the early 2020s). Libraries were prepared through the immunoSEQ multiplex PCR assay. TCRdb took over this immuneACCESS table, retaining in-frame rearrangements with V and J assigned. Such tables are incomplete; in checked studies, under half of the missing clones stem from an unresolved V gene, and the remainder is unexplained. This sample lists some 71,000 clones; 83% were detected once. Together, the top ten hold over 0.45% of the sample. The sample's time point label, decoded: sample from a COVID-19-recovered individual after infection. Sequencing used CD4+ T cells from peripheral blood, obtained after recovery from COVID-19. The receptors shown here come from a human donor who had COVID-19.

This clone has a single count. The CDR3 sequence: CASSFGTGRTEAFF. In nucleotides, the CDR3 is TGTGCCAGCAGCTTCGGGACAGGGAGGACTGAAGCTTTCTTT. The chain uses TRBV7-9 and TRBJ1-1; 9 bases line up with TRBD1. CDR1 is SEHNR and CDR2 is FQNEAQ in the germline V gene (reference sequence). The trim removed 3 bases at V and 5 bases at J, leaving 4 bases unmatched. This CDR3 contains 14 residues.

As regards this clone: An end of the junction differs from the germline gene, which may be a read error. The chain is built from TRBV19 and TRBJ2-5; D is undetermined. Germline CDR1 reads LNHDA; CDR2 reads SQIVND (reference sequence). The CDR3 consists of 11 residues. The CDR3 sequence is CASSLEETQYF. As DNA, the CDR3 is TGTGCCAGTAGTCTAGAAGAGACCCAGTACTTC.

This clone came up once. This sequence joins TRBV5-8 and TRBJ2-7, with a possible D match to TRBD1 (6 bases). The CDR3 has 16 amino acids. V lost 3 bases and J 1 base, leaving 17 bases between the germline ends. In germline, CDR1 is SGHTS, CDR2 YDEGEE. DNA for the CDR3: TGTGCCAGCAGCTCAACTCCACAGGGTCCGTCCTACGAGCAGTACTTC. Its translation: CASSSTPQGPSYEQYF. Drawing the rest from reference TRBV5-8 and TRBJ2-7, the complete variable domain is EAGVTQSPTHLIKTRGQQATLRCSPISGHTSVYWYQQALGLGLQFLLWYDEGEERNRGNFPPRFSGRQFPNYSSELNVNALELEDSALYLCASSSTPQGPSYEQYFGPGTRLTVT.

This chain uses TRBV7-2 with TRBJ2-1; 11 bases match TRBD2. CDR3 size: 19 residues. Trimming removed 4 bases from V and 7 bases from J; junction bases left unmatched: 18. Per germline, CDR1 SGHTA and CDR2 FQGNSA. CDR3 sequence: CASSSLAPILAGEGNEQFF. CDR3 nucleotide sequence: TGTGCCAGCAGCTCCCTTGCCCCAATACTAGCGGGAGAGGGAAATGAGCAGTTCTTC.

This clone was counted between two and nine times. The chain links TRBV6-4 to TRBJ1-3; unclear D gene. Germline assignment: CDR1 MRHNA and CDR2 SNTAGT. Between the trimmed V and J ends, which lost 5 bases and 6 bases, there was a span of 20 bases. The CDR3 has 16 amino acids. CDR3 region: CASSFRSEEEENTIYF. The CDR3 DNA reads TGTGCCAGCAGTTTTCGGTCCGAAGAGGAAGAAAACACCATATATTTT.

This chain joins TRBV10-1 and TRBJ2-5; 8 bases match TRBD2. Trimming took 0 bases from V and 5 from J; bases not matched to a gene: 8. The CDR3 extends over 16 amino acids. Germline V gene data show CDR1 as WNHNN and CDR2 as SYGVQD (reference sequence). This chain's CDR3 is CASSESSGISGETQYF. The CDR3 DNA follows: TGCGCCAGCAGTGAGTCTAGCGGGATCTCGGGGGAGACCCAGTACTTC.

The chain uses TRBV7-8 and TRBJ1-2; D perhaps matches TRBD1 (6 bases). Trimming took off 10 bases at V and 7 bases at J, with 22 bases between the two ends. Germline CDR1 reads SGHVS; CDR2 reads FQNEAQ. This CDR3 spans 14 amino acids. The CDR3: CATTRGGNVGGYTF. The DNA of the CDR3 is TGTGCCACTACAAGGGGGGGAAATGTTGGTGGCTACACCTTC.

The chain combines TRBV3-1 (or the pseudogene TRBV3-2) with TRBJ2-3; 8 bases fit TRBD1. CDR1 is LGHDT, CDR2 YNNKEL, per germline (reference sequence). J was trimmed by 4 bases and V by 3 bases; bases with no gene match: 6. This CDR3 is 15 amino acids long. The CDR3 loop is CASSHRTGWADTQYF. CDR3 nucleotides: TGTGCCAGCAGCCACAGGACAGGGTGGGCAGATACGCAGTATTTT.